This TCR beta chain is from a study of OX40 agonist ivuxolimab in advanced cancers. Turning to the overall study: The costimulatory receptor OX40 (CD134) was targeted by ivuxolimab, a fully human IgG2 agonistic monoclonal antibody. Of the roughly 52 dose-escalation patients, hepatocellular carcinoma was present in about 20, melanoma in some 15, renal cell carcinoma in 9 and head and neck cancer in 9. Three dose-escalation patients achieved partial responses, one with hepatocellular carcinoma and two with cutaneous melanoma. Intravenous ivuxolimab was administered to patients every 2 weeks at six dose levels: 0.01, 0.1, 0.3, 1.5, 3 and 10 mg/kg. In the dose-escalation cohort, roughly 80% of patients were male, and the mean age was about 55 years, with a range of about 20 to 79. Peripheral TCRbeta sequencing was intended to test whether TCR sequence diversity was altered and clonal T-cell expansion was caused by ivuxolimab. The paper describes the monotherapy dose-escalation part (N ≈ 49 patients) of the phase I trial of ivuxolimab. Prior anti-PD-1, anti-PD-L1 or anti-CTLA-4 therapy was permitted, and checkpoint inhibitors had been received by roughly two fifths of dose-escalation patients.

On this clone: Its antigen is unknown. It has no much larger one-base neighbor in the sample; base qualities were not kept.

Trimming takes 3 bases from V and 3 bases from J, and the germline ends sit 8 bases apart. The CDR3, from cysteine to phenylalanine, totals 13 residues. Just the 39-base CDR3 DNA is kept, in frame starting at base 1. The germline V gene sets CDR1 to SGHTA and CDR2 to FQGNSA. The trial excluded patients who had a history of autoimmune disease or who were on systemic immunosuppression. Peripheral blood for TCR sequencing was drawn from every dose cohort at baseline, at cycle 4 day 1 and at cycle 7 day 1. The samples were taken from a phase I, first-in-human, multicenter, open-label dose-escalation trial of ivuxolimab. Adults with locally advanced or metastatic melanoma, renal cell, hepatocellular, or head and neck squamous cell carcinoma were enrolled in the trial. Before TCR sequencing, CD4+ and CD8+ T cells were separately sorted from peripheral blood. The paper as a whole reports these results and caveats: At doses of 0.1 to 3.0 mg/kg, clonal expansion of both CD4+ and CD8+ T cells in blood was seen between baseline and week 6. Low levels of normalized T-cell clonal expansion were also seen in some patients who did not respond. Antigen specificity was not determined for the clonally expanded peripheral T cells. Partial responders in the 0.1-3.0 mg/kg groups had among the lowest normalized peripheral clonal expansion, especially among CD8+ T cells. On average, CD8+ T cells showed more expanded clones than CD4+ T cells after ivuxolimab.

To sequence the TCRbeta CDR3 region, genomic DNA was isolated from the sorted cells. The immunoSEQ Assay was used for sequencing of TCRbeta CDR3 regions. TCRdb limited this immuneACCESS table to in-frame rearrangements with V and J called. A share of clones is missing; checked studies link under half to unresolved V genes, and the rest is unexplained. A total of 50,000 to 80,000 clones appear in this sample, roughly 86% of them only once. The ten largest clones add up to more than 8% of the sample. This chain joins TRBV7-2 to TRBJ1-1; too little of a D gene remains to name it. Sequencing was performed on CD4+ or CD8+ T cells sorted from blood, taken in a trial of the OX40 agonist ivuxolimab. This TCR was sampled from an adult with an advanced solid tumor such as melanoma, head and neck, liver or kidney cancer. The DNA sequence follows: TGTGCCAGCAGCTTTATGGGAGACACTGAAGCTTTCTTT. Its amino acids are CASSFMGDTEAFF.